Below, 25 T cell receptor beta chains from the same sample are listed, as sequenced in a study of Ad26.COV2.S vaccination and SARS-CoV-2 variants (dated by TCRdb to the early 2020s). The method was the immunoSEQ multiplex PCR assay. The source is immuneACCESS, and TCRdb retained only in-frame sequences with V and J called. Part of the clones is not carried over; for the studies checked, unresolved V genes explain less than half of this, and the remainder is unexplained. The table for this sample lists fewer than 400,000 clones; 85% to 90% of them were counted only once. The ten largest clones capture roughly 6% of the sample. The treatment or condition tag for this specimen amounts to: around 19 received Ad26.COV2.S at low or high dose, single or two shots; roughly 5 received placebo; per-sample allocation not given. For vaccine and placebo recipients, repertoires were sequenced using samples collected on day 63 after the first injection.

Material: peripheral blood, obtained in a trial of Ad26.COV2.S vaccine versus placebo. Every receptor here comes from a person between 18 and 65 years old who received the Ad26.COV2.S COVID-19 vaccine or a placebo.

This clone was counted once. The chain carries TRBV7-3 and TRBJ2-1, with 10 positions matching TRBD2. V lost 1 base to trimming and J lost 7 bases; unmatched junction nucleotides: 10. In germline, CDR1 is SGHTA, CDR2 FQGTGA. This CDR3 contains 17 residues. CDR3 DNA: TGTGCCAGCAGCTTAAACCCTCTAACTAGCGGGATAAATGAGCAGTTCTTC. It specifies CASSLNPLTSGINEQFF.

This CDR3 reads CASSSPGQGVSDGYTF. The CDR3 DNA reads as TGTGCCAGTAGTTCTCCCGGACAGGGAGTTTCGGATGGCTACACCTTC. The genes are TRBV19 and TRBJ1-2, with 8 bases aligning to TRBD1. Germline CDR1 LNHDA, CDR2 SQIVND (reference sequence). After removal of 5 bases from V and 6 bases from J, the junction contained 14 bases not matched to a gene. The length of the CDR3 is 16 residues.

The genes are TRBV15 and TRBJ1-2, with 9 bases fitting TRBD1. This CDR3 is 17 amino acids long. Germline CDR1 is LNHNV and CDR2 is YYDKDF (reference sequence). The ends lost 1 base at V and 4 bases at J; junction bases unmatched: 10. As DNA, the CDR3 is TGTGCCACCAGCAGAGTAGGAGGGGACAGGGCATTCTATGGCTACACCTTC. It translates to CATSRVGGDRAFYGYTF.

This clone was seen once. The J gene is TRBJ1-3, the V gene TRBV10-3, with D perhaps matching TRBD1 (5 bases). The CDR3 runs to 16 residues. CDR1 is ENHRY, CDR2 SYGVKD, per germline. V lost 5 bases and J lost 0, with 14 bases in between. The CDR3: CAISPGTAGSGNTIYF. The CDR3 DNA follows: TGTGCCATCAGTCCTGGGACCGCCGGCTCTGGAAACACCATATATTTT.

The chain recombines TRBV3-1 (or the pseudogene TRBV3-2) with TRBJ2-6; D not resolved. Germline V CDR1 and CDR2: LGHDT, YNNKEL (reference sequence). Trimming removed 0 bases at V and 0 bases at J, with 6 bases between. This CDR3 spans 16 amino acids. This chain's CDR3 is CASSQDLSSGANVLTF. DNA for the CDR3: TGTGCCAGCAGCCAAGATCTTAGCTCTGGGGCCAACGTCCTGACTTTC.

V is TRBV9 and J is TRBJ1-5; 9 bases align to TRBD1. This CDR3 contains 14 residues. Germline loops: CDR1 SGDLS, CDR2 YYNGEE. J was trimmed by 8 bases and V by 4 bases; bases with no gene match: 7. The CDR3 DNA sequence: TGTGCCAGCAGCCCGGGGACAGGGTTGGAGCCCCAGCATTTT. Its translation is CASSPGTGLEPQHF.

V and J are TRBV16 and TRBJ2-3, with no clear D. This CDR3 contains 12 residues. Trimming removed 4 bases from V and 5 bases from J, with 7 bases in between. The V gene's germline CDR1 is KGHSY and CDR2 FQNENV. CDR3 region: CASSPERDTQYF. CDR3 nucleotide sequence: TGTGCCAGCAGCCCCGAGCGAGATACGCAGTATTTT.

The chain joins TRBV7-6 to TRBJ2-7; no reliable D call. The V gene's germline CDR1 is SGHVS and CDR2 FNYEAQ. CDR3 length: 13 amino acids. V lost 3 bases and J 2 bases, leaving 8 bases between the germline ends. The CDR3 loop is CASSLSSTYEQYV. For the CDR3, the DNA is TGTGCCAGCAGCTTGAGTTCCACCTACGAGCAGTACGTC.

The chain has TRBV28 and TRBJ1-1; no definite D call. The CDR3 runs 14 residues. Looked up from germline, CDR1 is MDHEN and CDR2 is SYDVKM. Trimming removed 9 bases from V and 0 bases from J, with 14 bases in between. CDR3: CASNIREMNTEAFF. CDR3 DNA sequence: TGTGCCAGTAACATCCGGGAAATGAACACTGAAGCTTTCTTT.

This clone was recorded once. This chain uses TRBV7-2 with TRBJ2-7; D assignment may be TRBD1 or TRBD2 (5 bases each). CDR1 and CDR2 (germline): SGHTA, FQGNSA. V was shortened by 3 bases and J by 0 bases, with 12 bases between the two germline ends. This CDR3 has 15 residues. CDR3 in amino acids: CASSLGPGNSYEQYV. CDR3 in DNA: TGTGCCAGCAGCTTGGGACCCGGTAACTCCTACGAGCAGTACGTC.

The chain employs TRBV6-5 and TRBJ2-7, with D maybe TRBD1 (6 bases). Trimming left V 8 bases short and J 2 bases short, with 13 bases between. There are 13 residues in the CDR3. The V gene's germline CDR1 is MNHEY and CDR2 SVGAGI. The CDR3 DNA reads as TGTGCCAGCGATATGAACAGGGCCTACGAGCAGTACTTC. Encoded protein: CASDMNRAYEQYF.

The chain is built from TRBV6-5 and TRBJ1-2; no definite D call. The CDR3 is 15 residues long. V lost 5 bases and J lost 2, with 15 bases in between. CDR1 is MNHEY, CDR2 SVGAGI, per germline. The CDR3 DNA sequence: TGTGCCAGCAGTAGGGCGAGGGTTATCAACTATGGCTACACCTTC. Its protein is CASSRARVINYGYTF.

V is TRBV18 and J is TRBJ1-3, with D hard to call. From germline, CDR1 is KGHSH and CDR2 LQKENI. V lost 1 base and J 2 bases, leaving 3 bases between the germline ends. The CDR3 sequence is 13 residues long. The CDR3 region is CASSPRTGNTIYF. In DNA form, the CDR3 reads TGTGCCAGCTCACCACGGACTGGAAACACCATATATTTT. The full variable domain, completed using reference TRBV18 and TRBJ1-3, is NAGVMQNPRHLVRRRGQEARLRCSPMKGHSHVYWYRQLPEEGLKFMVYLQKENIIDESGMPKERFSAEFPKEGPSILRIQQVVRGDSAAYFCASSPRTGNTIYFGEGSWLTVV.

The chain joins TRBV6-5 to TRBJ2-2; 8 positions match TRBD2. CDR3 length: 12 amino acids. V was clipped by 11 bases and J by 3 bases; unmatched bases: 2. Germline CDR1 reads MNHEY; CDR2 reads SVGAGI. This CDR3 is CAALADTGELFF. In DNA form, the CDR3 reads TGTGCCGCACTAGCGGACACCGGGGAGCTGTTTTTT.

This clone was counted between two and nine times. The chain joins TRBV7-9 to TRBJ1-6; no firm D call. This CDR3 is built from 13 residues. V lost 8 bases to trimming and J lost 6 bases, with 11 bases between them. Germline loops: CDR1 SEHNR, CDR2 FQNEAQ (reference sequence). The CDR3 bases are TGTGCCAGCCAAGGCCCTTCTAATTCACCCCTCCACTTT. This codes for CASQGPSNSPLHF.

The chain has TRBV29-1 and TRBJ2-2; D perhaps matches TRBD1 (6 bases). This CDR3 is built from 15 residues. Germline CDR1 and CDR2: SQVTM and ANQGSEA. The V and J ends lost 0 bases and 3 bases respectively, with 11 bases between them. The CDR3 region is CSVEDKDRYTGELFF. CDR3 nucleotides: TGCAGCGTTGAAGATAAGGACAGATACACCGGGGAGCTGTTTTTT.

This chain links TRBV28 with TRBJ1-5; D gene uncertain. V lost 6 bases, J lost 6 bases, and 12 bases lay in between. From germline, CDR1 is MDHEN and CDR2 SYDVKM. The CDR3 has 13 residues. The CDR3 spells CASSLGGAQPQHF. The CDR3 DNA sequence: TGTGCCAGCAGCCTAGGCGGAGCTCAGCCCCAGCATTTT.

This clone was recorded once. V and J are TRBV11-2 and TRBJ2-5, with D unresolved. The CDR3 contains 16 residues. V shed 0 bases and J shed 4 bases, with 15 bases lying between them. Germline CDR1 and CDR2: SGHAT and FQNNGV. The CDR3 sequence: CASSLDLISTGETQYF. In DNA form, the CDR3 reads TGTGCCAGCAGCTTAGATTTAATAAGTACGGGAGAGACCCAGTACTTC.

The rearrangement joins TRBV13 to TRBJ2-2; D tentatively fits TRBD1 or TRBD2 (5 bases each). Trimming removed 5 bases at V and 3 bases at J, with 22 bases between. Per germline, CDR1 PRHDT and CDR2 FYEKMQ (reference sequence). This CDR3 is built from 18 residues. The CDR3 nucleotides are TGTGCCAGCAGCCTGTCACTAGGGTCAGGGTCCGACACCGGGGAGCTGTTTTTT. Encoded protein: CASSLSLGSGSDTGELFF.

V usage is TRBV11-2 and J usage is TRBJ2-1, with D maybe TRBD1 (6 bases). V shed 8 bases and J shed 4 bases, with 27 bases lying between them. The CDR3 has 18 residues. Germline CDR1 is SGHAT and CDR2 is FQNNGV. The CDR3 DNA reads as TGTGCCAGCGTCCTGGGGGCCGGGACCGACGCGGCATACAATGAGCAGTTCTTC. Translating it yields CASVLGAGTDAAYNEQFF.

The gene calls are TRBV9 and TRBJ2-1; possible D gene TRBD2, 5 bases. Deletions cut 3 bases from V and 1 base from J, with 17 bases between. The V gene's germline CDR1 is SGDLS and CDR2 YYNGEE. CDR3 length: 17 residues. Here the CDR3 reads CASSGPDPGTSYNEQFF. Here the CDR3 DNA reads TGTGCCAGCAGCGGCCCTGACCCGGGAACGTCCTACAATGAGCAGTTCTTC.

This clone was recorded only once. The rearrangement links TRBV14 to TRBJ2-2; unclear D gene. Germline V gene data show CDR1 as SGHDN and CDR2 as FVKESK. This CDR3 is 14 amino acids long. V dropped 10 bases and J dropped 3 bases, with 15 bases sitting between them. The CDR3 DNA reads as TGTGCCACCACGCCACAGACGCACACCGGGGAGCTGTTTTTT. Translated: CATTPQTHTGELFF.

This chain links TRBV7-3 with TRBJ1-6; maybe TRBD1 (5 bases). The CDR3 spans 16 residues. Germline V CDR1 and CDR2: SGHTA, FQGTGA. V was cut by 5 bases and J by 4 bases, with 15 bases left in between. The CDR3 sequence: CASSPSGRLYNSPLHF. The CDR3 DNA is TGTGCCAGCAGCCCCTCGGGGCGGTTGTATAATTCACCCCTCCACTTT.

V usage is TRBV5-1 and J usage is TRBJ2-1, with D perhaps matching TRBD1 (6 bases). This CDR3 is 14 amino acids long. Germline loops: CDR1 SGHRS, CDR2 YFSETQ. V was cut by 4 bases and J by 1 base, with 9 bases left in between. In DNA, the CDR3 is TGCGCCAGCAGCGTCGGACAGTCCTACAATGAGCAGTTCTTC. Protein: CASSVGQSYNEQFF.

This clone is a singleton in its sample. V gene TRBV3-1 (or the pseudogene TRBV3-2) combines with J gene TRBJ1-2; D uncertain. The CDR3 contains 15 residues. Trimming took 3 bases from V and 3 from J, leaving 14 bases between them. CDR1 is LGHDT, CDR2 YNNKEL, per germline (reference sequence). The CDR3 sequence is CASSQADPEDYGYTF. CDR3 coding DNA: TGTGCCAGCAGCCAGGCTGATCCGGAGGACTATGGCTACACCTTC.